This TCR beta chain was sequenced for a study of OX40 agonist ivuxolimab in advanced cancers. Across the study: The dose-escalation group included hepatocellular carcinoma, melanoma, renal cell carcinoma and head and neck cancer. Age averaged around 60 years (range about 23 to 80), and 82.7% were male. It was permissible to have had prior anti-PD-1, anti-PD-L1 or anti-CTLA-4 therapy, and around 43% had some. Whole-study results and caveats: Both blood CD4+ and CD8+ T cells showed clonal growth by week 6 at 0.1 to 3.0 mg/kg.

This CDR3 is 14 amino acids long. Germline CDR1 is ENHRY and CDR2 is SYGVKD. V was trimmed by 0 bases and J by 9 bases, leaving 12 bases between them. On this clone itself: Its antigen is unidentified.

The repertoire was sequenced with immunoSEQ multiplex PCR; TCRdb's copy has only in-frame clones and lacks some. This sample has about 55,000 clones, with almost 90% found just once. The TCR sequence derives from an adult with an advanced solid tumor such as melanoma, head and neck, liver or kidney cancer. This material consisted of CD4+ or CD8+ T cells sorted from blood, taken in a trial of the OX40 agonist ivuxolimab. V usage is TRBV10-3 and J usage is TRBJ2-1, with TRBD2 as a possible D gene (6 bases). CDR3 coding DNA: TGTGCCATCAGTGAGTCGGCCAAGGAGGGTGAGCAGTTCTTC. As protein: CAISESAKEGEQFF.